Below are 9 T cell receptor beta chains sequenced from a single sample in a study of blood T cell repertoires in COVID-19. Clones were sequenced by immunoSEQ multiplex PCR, and TCRdb holds only the in-frame ones, with some missing. The repertoire includes 200,000 to 250,000 clones, roughly 84% of them detected once, and 4% to 6% sits in the top ten. Specimen: peripheral blood. The source is a woman aged 60-75 years who had recovered from COVID-19.

This clone was seen once. The J gene is TRBJ2-3, the V gene TRBV7-3; D is undetermined. Trimming shortened V by 3 bases and J by 4 bases, and 5 bases separated the two germline ends. Germline assignment: CDR1 SGHTA and CDR2 FQGTGA. This CDR3 has 12 amino acids. CDR3 amino acids: CASSFGSDTQYF. The CDR3 nucleotides are TGTGCCAGCAGCTTCGGGTCAGATACGCAGTATTTT.

V and J are TRBV11-1 and TRBJ1-2; the match to TRBD1 covers 10 bases. CDR3 length: 15 amino acids. The germline gives CDR1 SGHAT, CDR2 FQDESV (reference sequence). With 2 bases clipped from V and 4 bases from J, the junction kept 4 bases outside the gene matches. The CDR3 DNA reads TGTGCCAGCAGCTTACCCGGGACAGGGGTCTATGGCTACACCTTC. It yields the protein CASSLPGTGVYGYTF. The full variable domain, completed using reference TRBV11-1 and TRBJ1-2, is EAEVAQSPRYKITEKSQAVAFWCDPISGHATLYWYRQILGQGPELLVQFQDESVVDDSQLPKDRFSAERLKGVDSTLKIQPAELGDSAMYLCASSLPGTGVYGYTFGSGTRLTVV.

This clone was seen only once. The chain employs TRBV29-1 and TRBJ1-3; 7 bases are shared with TRBD1. With V trimmed by 4 bases and J by 0 bases, 6 bases remained unmatched. This CDR3 contains 15 residues. Germline-derived CDR1 and CDR2 are SQVTM and ANQGSEA. The CDR3 is CSVVRDSSSGNTIYF. DNA of the CDR3: TGCAGCGTTGTTCGGGACAGTAGCTCTGGAAACACCATATATTTT. The whole variable domain, remainder taken from reference TRBV29-1 and TRBJ1-3, is SAVISQKPSRDICQRGTSLTIQCQVDSQVTMMFWYRQQPGQSLTLIATANQGSEATYESGFVIDKFPISRPNLTFSTLTVSNMSPEDSSIYLCSVVRDSSSGNTIYFGEGSWLTVV.

The V and J genes are TRBV6-2 or TRBV6-3 and TRBJ2-5; 8 bases line up with TRBD1. Germline V gene lookup returns CDR1 MNHEY and CDR2 SVGEGT. The CDR3 contains 17 residues. V trimming: 6 bases; J trimming: 3 bases; junction bases outside the gene matches: 15. CDR3 in DNA: TGTGCCAGCAGCACGGGGCCGGGACAGGACCCTAAAGAGACCCAGTACTTC. It specifies CASSTGPGQDPKETQYF.

The J gene is TRBJ2-7, the V gene TRBV10-2, with 11 bases identical to TRBD2. V shed 7 bases and J 5 bases; nucleotides not matched to a gene: 10. The germline CDR1 and CDR2 sequences are WSHSY and SAAADI. CDR3 length equals 15 residues. CDR3 bases: TGCGCCAGCACCCTCCCTAGCGGGGGGACCCACGAGCAGTACTTC. Its translation is CASTLPSGGTHEQYF.

This sequence joins TRBV15 and TRBJ1-4; TRBD1 is a possible D gene (5 bases). The CDR3 is 17 residues long. Germline-derived CDR1 and CDR2 are LNHNV and YYDKDF (reference sequence). Trimming pared 3 bases from V and 3 bases from J, leaving 17 bases between. In nucleotides, the CDR3 is TGTGCCACCAGCAGGTCATCACAGGTCTCGGCTAATGAAAAACTGTTTTTT. It encodes CATSRSSQVSANEKLFF.

The rearrangement uses TRBV10-3 and TRBJ2-1; 12 nucleotides align to TRBD2. The CDR3 has 13 residues. J lost 13 bases, V lost 11 bases, and 12 bases had no gene match. Germline V lookup: CDR1 ENHRY, CDR2 SYGVKD. In DNA, the CDR3 is TGTGCCCTAGGGAGGGCTAGCGGGGGGGATCAGTTCTTC. Translation: CALGRASGGDQFF.

The chain uses TRBV27 and TRBJ2-5; 8 positions match TRBD1. Germline V CDR1 and CDR2: MNHEY, SMNVEV (reference sequence). This CDR3 is 14 amino acids long. J was trimmed by 5 bases and V by 7 bases; bases with no gene match: 9. The CDR3: CASMRQGRRETQYF. The CDR3 DNA follows: TGTGCCAGCATGCGACAGGGGCGCCGGGAGACCCAGTACTTC.

The chain combines TRBV4-2 with TRBJ2-2; 14 bases agree with TRBD2. J lost 0 bases, V lost 4 bases, and 1 base had no gene match. Per the germline V gene, CDR1 is LGHNA and CDR2 is YNFKEQ. This CDR3 has 17 residues. The CDR3 protein is CASSRGLAGANTGELFF. As DNA, the CDR3 is TGTGCCAGCAGCCGGGGACTAGCGGGGGCGAACACCGGGGAGCTGTTTTTT.